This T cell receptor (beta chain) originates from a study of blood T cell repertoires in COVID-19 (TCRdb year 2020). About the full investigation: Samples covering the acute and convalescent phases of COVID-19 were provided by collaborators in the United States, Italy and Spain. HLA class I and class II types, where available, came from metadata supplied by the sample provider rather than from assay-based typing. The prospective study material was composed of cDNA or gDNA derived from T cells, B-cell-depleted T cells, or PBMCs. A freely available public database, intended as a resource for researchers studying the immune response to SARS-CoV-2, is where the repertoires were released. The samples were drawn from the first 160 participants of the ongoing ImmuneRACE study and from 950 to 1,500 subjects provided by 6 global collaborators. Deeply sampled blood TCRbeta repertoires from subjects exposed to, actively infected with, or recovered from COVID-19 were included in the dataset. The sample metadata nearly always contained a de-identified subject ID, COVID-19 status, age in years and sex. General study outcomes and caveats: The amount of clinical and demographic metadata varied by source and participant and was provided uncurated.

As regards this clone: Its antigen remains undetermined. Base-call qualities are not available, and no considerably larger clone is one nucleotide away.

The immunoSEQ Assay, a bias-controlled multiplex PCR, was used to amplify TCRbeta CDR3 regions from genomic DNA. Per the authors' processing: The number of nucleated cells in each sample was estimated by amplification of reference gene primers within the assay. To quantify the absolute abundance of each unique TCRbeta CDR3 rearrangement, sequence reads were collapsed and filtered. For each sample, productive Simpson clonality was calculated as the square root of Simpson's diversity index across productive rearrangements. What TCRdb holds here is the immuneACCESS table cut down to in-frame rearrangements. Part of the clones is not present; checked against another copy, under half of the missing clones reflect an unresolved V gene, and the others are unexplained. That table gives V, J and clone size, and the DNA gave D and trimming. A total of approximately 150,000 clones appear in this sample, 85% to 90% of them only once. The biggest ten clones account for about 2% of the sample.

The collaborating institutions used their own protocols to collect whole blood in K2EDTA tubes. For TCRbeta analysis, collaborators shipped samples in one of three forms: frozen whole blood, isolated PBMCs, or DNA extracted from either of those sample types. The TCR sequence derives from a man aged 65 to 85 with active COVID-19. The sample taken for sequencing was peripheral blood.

The CDR3 protein is CASSPRQGGGTEAFF. The DNA sequence reads TGCGCCAGCAGCCCACGACAGGGAGGAGGCACTGAAGCTTTCTTT. Recombination joined TRBV5-1 with TRBJ1-1, with 7 bases matching TRBD1. Counted from cysteine to phenylalanine, this CDR3 has 15 amino acids. Here the CDR3 DNA is all that survives: 45 bases in frame from base 1. From a lookup of the germline V gene, CDR1 and CDR2 are SGHRS and YFSETQ. The germline V end is reduced by 4 bases and the J end by 4 bases; junction bases left unmatched: 10.